The TCR beta chain described here comes from a study of T cell responses to AZD1222 COVID-19 vaccine. Profiling relied on immunoSEQ multiplex PCR, and the TCRdb table lists in-frame clones only, not all of them. The sample yields around 100,000 clones, around 96% seen once. A word on this clone: Its antigen is unknown.

CDR1 is SGHVS and CDR2 is FQNEAQ in the germline V gene. This CDR3 has 17 amino acids. Between the trimmed V and J ends, which lost 5 bases and 3 bases, there was a span of 20 bases. Study-wide results and caveats: Baseline serology detected seropositivity in only a handful of AZD1222 recipients. Once two AZD1222 doses were given, Spike-specific TCR breadth and depth went up. White British people made up most donors, females outnumbered males, and clonal diversity was possibly underestimated.

The sequencing here drew on peripheral blood, taken on day 0 of AZD1222 vaccination. The clonotype comes from an adult in good health. V is TRBV7-8 and J is TRBJ1-5; D unresolved. CDR3 protein: CASSPRGMSALNQPQHF. CDR3 nucleotides: TGTGCCAGCAGCCCCCGGGGTATGTCGGCCCTCAATCAGCCCCAGCATTTT.